These T cell receptor beta chains were read from a single sample in a study of T cells expressing NK-cell markers. TCRdb reanalyzed the 5' RACE reads, giving one entry per CDR3 protein sequence and no DNA. The sample has approximately 150,000 distinct CDR3 sequences. Sequencing input: blood T cells: a sorted CD56 or NKG2C T cell subset, CD4+ or CD8+ T cells, or bulk PBMC T cells (not recorded which). All receptors come from a man aged 18 to 29 in good health. The CDR3 runs from the conserved cysteine through the conserved F or W. Each record gives: CDR3 length, V gene, J gene, CDR3 protein.

CDR3 length: 17; V gene: TRBV29-1; J gene: TRBJ2-1; CDR3 protein: CSVEGLEREGPYNEQFF
CDR3 length: 11; V gene: TRBV5-1; J gene: TRBJ1-1; CDR3 protein: CASKRVDEAFF
CDR3 length: 16; V gene: TRBV29-1; J gene: TRBJ2-7; CDR3 protein: CSVELAGDGSSYEQYF
CDR3 length: 12; V gene: TRBV29-1; J gene: TRBJ1-2; CDR3 protein: CSVEEYGDGYTF
CDR3 length: 14; V gene: TRBV19; J gene: TRBJ2-7; CDR3 protein: CASSSSGRRYEQYF
CDR3 length: 13; V gene: TRBV4-2; J gene: TRBJ1-5; CDR3 protein: CASSQGSNQPQHF
CDR3 length: 14; V gene: TRBV27; J gene: TRBJ2-3; CDR3 protein: CASSPLTLPDTQYF
CDR3 length: 13; V gene: TRBV5-5; J gene: TRBJ2-3; CDR3 protein: CASSLERGDTQYF
CDR3 length: 14; V gene: TRBV7-2; J gene: TRBJ2-5; CDR3 protein: CASSLTPLTETQYF
CDR3 length: 17; V gene: TRBV6-1; J gene: TRBJ1-6; CDR3 protein: CASKAEGGSSYNSPLHF
CDR3 length: 16; V gene: TRBV19; J gene: TRBJ1-1; CDR3 protein: CASSNWPLIANTEAFF
CDR3 length: 16; V gene: TRBV28; J gene: TRBJ2-3; CDR3 protein: CASSPNSGSRPDTQYF
CDR3 length: 14; V gene: TRBV7-9; J gene: TRBJ2-1; CDR3 protein: CASSYGTGGGEQFF
CDR3 length: 13; V gene: TRBV4-3; J gene: TRBJ2-5; CDR3 protein: CASSEGFLETQYF
CDR3 length: 14; V gene: TRBV12-3/TRBV12-4; J gene: TRBJ1-5; CDR3 protein: CASSLGHGNQPQHF
CDR3 length: 17; V gene: TRBV19; J gene: TRBJ2-3; CDR3 protein: CASSTPRLAGGTDTQYF
CDR3 length: 15; V gene: TRBV12-3/TRBV12-4; J gene: TRBJ2-6; CDR3 protein: CASSFLRSGANVLTF
CDR3 length: 14; V gene: TRBV19; J gene: TRBJ2-1; CDR3 protein: CATPSGRADGEQFF
CDR3 length: 15; V gene: TRBV2; J gene: TRBJ2-3; CDR3 protein: CASSGFPSGTDTQYF
CDR3 length: 14; V gene: TRBV12-3/TRBV12-4; J gene: TRBJ2-7; CDR3 protein: CASSLRLSGDEQYF
CDR3 length: 19; V gene: TRBV12-3/TRBV12-4; J gene: TRBJ2-2; CDR3 protein: CASSLDLGLAGEDTGELFF
CDR3 length: 15; V gene: TRBV6-2/TRBV6-3; J gene: TRBJ2-2; CDR3 protein: CASSYSQENTGELFF
CDR3 length: 15; V gene: TRBV20-1; J gene: TRBJ2-3; CDR3 protein: CSARDQLAAPDTQYF
CDR3 length: 15; V gene: TRBV12-3/TRBV12-4; J gene: TRBJ2-7; CDR3 protein: CASSLAGASSYEQYF
CDR3 length: 12; V gene: TRBV5-4; J gene: TRBJ2-3; CDR3 protein: CASRARGGTQYF
CDR3 length: 14; V gene: TRBV25-1; J gene: TRBJ2-5; CDR3 protein: CASSVGQGQETQYF
CDR3 length: 14; V gene: TRBV5-5; J gene: TRBJ2-1; CDR3 protein: CASSWTGTIDEQFF
CDR3 length: 13; V gene: TRBV15; J gene: TRBJ2-7; CDR3 protein: CATRDRASYEQYF
CDR3 length: 14; V gene: TRBV27; J gene: TRBJ1-5; CDR3 protein: CASSATILNQPQHF
CDR3 length: 14; V gene: TRBV27; J gene: TRBJ2-1; CDR3 protein: CASSFGGSDNEQFF
CDR3 length: 14; V gene: TRBV9; J gene: TRBJ2-5; CDR3 protein: CASSVAGQEETQYF
CDR3 length: 14; V gene: TRBV3-1; J gene: TRBJ2-1; CDR3 protein: CASSQVNVYNEQFF
CDR3 length: 14; V gene: TRBV19; J gene: TRBJ1-1; CDR3 protein: CASSSFTGNTEAFF
CDR3 length: 13; V gene: TRBV2; J gene: TRBJ2-2; CDR3 protein: CASSGGGAGELFF
CDR3 length: 14; V gene: TRBV20-1; J gene: TRBJ2-1; CDR3 protein: CSGSGLSGGDEQFF
CDR3 length: 14; V gene: TRBV19; J gene: TRBJ1-1; CDR3 protein: CASKLGTANTEAFF
CDR3 length: 16; V gene: TRBV7-9; J gene: TRBJ2-3; CDR3 protein: CASSLGELVGLDTQYF
CDR3 length: 17; V gene: TRBV7-2; J gene: TRBJ1-5; CDR3 protein: CASSLTGGGGLGQPQHF
CDR3 length: 13; V gene: TRBV2; J gene: TRBJ1-1; CDR3 protein: CANHATMNTEAFF
CDR3 length: 15; V gene: TRBV9; J gene: TRBJ2-1; CDR3 protein: CASSGGLAGGNEQFF
CDR3 length: 15; V gene: TRBV11-2; J gene: TRBJ2-3; CDR3 protein: CASSLGGLAQDTQYF
CDR3 length: 15; V gene: TRBV7-6; J gene: TRBJ2-7; CDR3 protein: CASSLVLGVVDEQYF
CDR3 length: 15; V gene: TRBV29-1; J gene: TRBJ1-1; CDR3 protein: CSVEYGAGSNTEAFF